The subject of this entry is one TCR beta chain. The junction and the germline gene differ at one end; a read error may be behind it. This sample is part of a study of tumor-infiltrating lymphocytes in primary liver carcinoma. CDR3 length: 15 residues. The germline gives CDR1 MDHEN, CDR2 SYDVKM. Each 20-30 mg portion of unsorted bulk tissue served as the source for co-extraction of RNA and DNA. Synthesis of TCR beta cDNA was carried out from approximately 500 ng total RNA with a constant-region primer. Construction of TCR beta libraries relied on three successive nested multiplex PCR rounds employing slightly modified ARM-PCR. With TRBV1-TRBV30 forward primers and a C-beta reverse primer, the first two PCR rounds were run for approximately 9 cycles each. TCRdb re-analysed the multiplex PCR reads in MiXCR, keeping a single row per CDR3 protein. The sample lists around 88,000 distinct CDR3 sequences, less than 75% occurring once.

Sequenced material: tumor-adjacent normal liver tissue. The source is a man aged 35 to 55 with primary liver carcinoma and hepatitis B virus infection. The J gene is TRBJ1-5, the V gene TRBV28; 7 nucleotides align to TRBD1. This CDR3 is CVSGVQGRFGQPQHF. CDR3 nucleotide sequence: TGTGTCAGCGGTGTACAGGGGAGGTTCGGTCAGCCCCAGCATTTT.